The rows below give T cell receptor beta chains drawn from one sample of a study of blood T cell repertoires in COVID-19. Profiling relied on immunoSEQ multiplex PCR, and the TCRdb table lists in-frame clones only, not all of them. The sample consists of approximately 200,000 clones, over 75% of them appearing once. The sample consisted of peripheral blood. The source is a man in his forties or fifties with active or convalescent COVID-19. The CDR3 runs from the conserved cysteine through the conserved F or W. Clone size is given for some rows only: seen once, a few or many times, or a class if the clone is expanded.

v_gene: TRBV7-6
abundance: -
CDR3aa: CASSPSGGSTDTQYF

v_gene: TRBV27
abundance: -
CDR3aa: CASSISTGIQETQYF

v_gene: TRBV3-1/TRBV3-2
abundance: few
CDR3aa: CASSHGVGRGGAFQETQYF

v_gene: TRBV14
abundance: -
CDR3aa: CASSLQGQSSQETQYF

v_gene: TRBV7-8
abundance: -
CDR3aa: CASSQRDRGRVSPLHF

v_gene: TRBV18
abundance: once
CDR3aa: CASSPSFNNEQFF

v_gene: TRBV6-5
abundance: once
CDR3aa: CASSTRTGGQPQHF

v_gene: TRBV15
abundance: -
CDR3aa: CATSRGEGASNQPQHF

v_gene: TRBV3-1/TRBV3-2
abundance: -
CDR3aa: CASSQDGGSPLHF

v_gene: TRBV6-5
abundance: -
CDR3aa: CASKRDYSNQPQHF

v_gene: TRBV30
abundance: -
CDR3aa: CAWSVRDRKYEQYF

v_gene: TRBV28
abundance: -
CDR3aa: CASSLASGRGFSYEQYF

v_gene: TRBV21-1
abundance: once
CDR3aa: CASSELNRGGAYEQYF

v_gene: TRBV4-1
abundance: -
CDR3aa: CASSLGQGPSNQPQHF

v_gene: TRBV6-4
abundance: -
CDR3aa: CASSPTGAREGYTF

v_gene: TRBV24-1
abundance: -
CDR3aa: CATSDLSGGAPDTQYF

v_gene: TRBV13
abundance: -
CDR3aa: CASSLGGFGTEAFF

v_gene: TRBV25-1
abundance: -
CDR3aa: CASSLGGQGAPEQYF

v_gene: TRBV28
abundance: -
CDR3aa: CASSPTIGGGLGIQNTEAFF

v_gene: TRBV19
abundance: -
CDR3aa: CASSIYPTGGLGYTF

v_gene: TRBV5-1
abundance: once
CDR3aa: CASSLLAGGYEQFF

v_gene: TRBV9
abundance: -
CDR3aa: CASSQPGTANNLNYGYTF

v_gene: TRBV7-6
abundance: -
CDR3aa: CASSPTRHPEGTQQFF

v_gene: TRBV5-5
abundance: -
CDR3aa: CASSGGLVSYEQYF

v_gene: TRBV28
abundance: few
CDR3aa: CASSPPQGFGNTIYF

v_gene: TRBV2
abundance: -
CDR3aa: CASAQRGSYEQYF

v_gene: TRBV28
abundance: -
CDR3aa: CASSLEGHRGYDGYTF

v_gene: TRBV7-9
abundance: -
CDR3aa: CASSLTSGGYNEQFF

v_gene: TRBV5-1
abundance: -
CDR3aa: CASSLVGTGSTEAFF

v_gene: TRBV4-1
abundance: -
CDR3aa: CASSPSVGGAYEQYF

v_gene: TRBV27
abundance: -
CDR3aa: CASSLSRGGTYGYTF

v_gene: TRBV18
abundance: -
CDR3aa: CASSPGTGGSTDTQYF

v_gene: TRBV6-5
abundance: -
CDR3aa: CATTVQGGSPLHF

v_gene: TRBV18
abundance: -
CDR3aa: CASSPAGGQVSYEQYF

v_gene: TRBV21-1
abundance: -
CDR3aa: CASSKTVTDTQYF

v_gene: TRBV19
abundance: -
CDR3aa: CASRTSGYNEQFF

v_gene: TRBV6-1
abundance: once
CDR3aa: CASSEASPYEQYF

v_gene: TRBV27
abundance: once
CDR3aa: CASSLLQPGTATDQPQHF

v_gene: TRBV19
abundance: -
CDR3aa: CASSRASGYNEQFF

v_gene: TRBV3-1/TRBV3-2
abundance: medium-sized
CDR3aa: CASSQVTGGYEQYF

v_gene: TRBV30
abundance: -
CDR3aa: CAWSVAGLSSGNTIYF

v_gene: TRBV11-2
abundance: -
CDR3aa: CASSLGRGPSYEQYF

v_gene: TRBV4-1
abundance: -
CDR3aa: CASSQALAGDTQYF

v_gene: TRBV12-5
abundance: -
CDR3aa: CASGLVSYGYTF

v_gene: TRBV19
abundance: -
CDR3aa: CASSSTGGVRAQYF

v_gene: TRBV15
abundance: once
CDR3aa: CATSRVSRGKDQPQHF

v_gene: TRBV10-1
abundance: -
CDR3aa: CASSDQAAGAGEQFF

v_gene: TRBV6-2/TRBV6-3
abundance: -
CDR3aa: CASSYLYEQYF

v_gene: TRBV30
abundance: -
CDR3aa: CAWSVTGVMNTEAFF

v_gene: TRBV4-1
abundance: -
CDR3aa: CASSQVPQDNYGYTF

v_gene: TRBV15
abundance: -
CDR3aa: CATSGTTEAFF

v_gene: TRBV19
abundance: -
CDR3aa: CASSIPPGLAGLQETQYF

v_gene: TRBV10-2
abundance: -
CDR3aa: CASSPDSNYGYTF

v_gene: TRBV5-4
abundance: -
CDR3aa: CASSPSHSGEETQYF

v_gene: TRBV5-1
abundance: -
CDR3aa: CASSWTGPYEQYF

v_gene: TRBV27
abundance: -
CDR3aa: CASSSDSTGLRYGYTF

v_gene: TRBV9
abundance: -
CDR3aa: CASSVDAWLGGQLNTEAFF

v_gene: TRBV6-5
abundance: -
CDR3aa: CASSLSQGGIGGYTF

v_gene: TRBV9
abundance: -
CDR3aa: CASSSRQGEAVGYTF